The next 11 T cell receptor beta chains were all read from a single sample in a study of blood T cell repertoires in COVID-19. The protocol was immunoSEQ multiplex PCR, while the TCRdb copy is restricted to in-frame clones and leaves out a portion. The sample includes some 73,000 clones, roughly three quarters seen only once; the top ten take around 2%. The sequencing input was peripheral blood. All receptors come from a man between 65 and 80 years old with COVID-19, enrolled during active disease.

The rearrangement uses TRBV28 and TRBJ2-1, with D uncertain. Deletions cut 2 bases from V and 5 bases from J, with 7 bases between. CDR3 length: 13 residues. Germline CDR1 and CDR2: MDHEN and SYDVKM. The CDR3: CASSLVVHNEQFF. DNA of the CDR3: TGTGCCAGCAGTTTAGTAGTCCACAATGAGCAGTTCTTC. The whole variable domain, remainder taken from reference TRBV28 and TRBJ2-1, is DVKVTQSSRYLVKRTGEKVFLECVQDMDHENMFWYRQDPGLGLRLIYFSYDVKMKEKGDIPEGYSVSREKKERFSLILESASTNQTSMYLCASSLVVHNEQFFGPGTRLTVL.

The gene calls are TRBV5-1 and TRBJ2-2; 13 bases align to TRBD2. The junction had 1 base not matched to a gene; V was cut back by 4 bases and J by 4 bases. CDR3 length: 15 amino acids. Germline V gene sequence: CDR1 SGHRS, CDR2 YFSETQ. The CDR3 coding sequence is TGCGCCAGCAGCAGGACTAGCGGGAGCACCGGGGAGCTGTTTTTT. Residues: CASSRTSGSTGELFF. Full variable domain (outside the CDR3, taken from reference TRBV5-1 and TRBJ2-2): KAGVTQTPRYLIKTRGQQVTLSCSPISGHRSVSWYQQTPGQGLQFLFEYFSETQRNKGNFPGRFSGRQFSNSRSEMNVSTLELGDSALYLCASSRTSGSTGELFFGEGSRLTVL.

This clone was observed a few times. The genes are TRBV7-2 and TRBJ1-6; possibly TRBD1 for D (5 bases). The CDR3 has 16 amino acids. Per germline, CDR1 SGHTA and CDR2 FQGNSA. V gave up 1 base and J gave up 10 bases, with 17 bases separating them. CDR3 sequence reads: CASSLDGRAGFSPLHF. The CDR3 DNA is TGTGCCAGCAGCTTAGACGGCAGGGCCGGGTTCTCACCCCTCCACTTT.

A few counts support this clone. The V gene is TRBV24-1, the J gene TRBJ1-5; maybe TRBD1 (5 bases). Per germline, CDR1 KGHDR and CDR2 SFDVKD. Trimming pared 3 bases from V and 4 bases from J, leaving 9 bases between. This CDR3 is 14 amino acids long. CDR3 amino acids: CATSDATENQPQHF. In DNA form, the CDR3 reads TGTGCCACCAGTGATGCGACAGAGAATCAGCCCCAGCATTTT.

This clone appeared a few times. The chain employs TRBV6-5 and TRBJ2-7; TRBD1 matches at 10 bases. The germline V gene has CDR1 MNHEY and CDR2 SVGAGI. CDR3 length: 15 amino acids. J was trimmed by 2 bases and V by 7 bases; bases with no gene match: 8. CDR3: CASNPRQGAPYEQYF. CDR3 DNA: TGTGCCAGCAACCCCCGACAGGGGGCACCCTACGAGCAGTACTTC.

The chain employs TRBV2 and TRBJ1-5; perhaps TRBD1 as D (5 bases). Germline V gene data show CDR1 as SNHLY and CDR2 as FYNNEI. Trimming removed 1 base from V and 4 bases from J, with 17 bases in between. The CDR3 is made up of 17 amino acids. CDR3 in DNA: TGTGCCAGCAGTGAAGTGCCGGGTTGGGGGGGGAATCAGCCCCAGCATTTT. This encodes CASSEVPGWGGNQPQHF.

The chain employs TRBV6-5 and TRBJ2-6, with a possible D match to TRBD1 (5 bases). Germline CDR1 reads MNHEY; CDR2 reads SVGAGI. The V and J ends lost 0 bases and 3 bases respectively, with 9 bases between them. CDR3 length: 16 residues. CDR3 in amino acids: CASSYSKGLGANVLTF. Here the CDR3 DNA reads TGTGCCAGCAGTTACTCGAAGGGGCTTGGGGCCAACGTCCTGACTTTC.

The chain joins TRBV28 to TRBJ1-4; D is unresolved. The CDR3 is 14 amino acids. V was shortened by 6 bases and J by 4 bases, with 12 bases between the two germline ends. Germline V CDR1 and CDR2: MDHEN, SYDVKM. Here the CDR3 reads CASSRQAINEKLFF. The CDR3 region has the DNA TGTGCCAGCAGCAGGCAGGCAATTAATGAAAAACTGTTTTTT.

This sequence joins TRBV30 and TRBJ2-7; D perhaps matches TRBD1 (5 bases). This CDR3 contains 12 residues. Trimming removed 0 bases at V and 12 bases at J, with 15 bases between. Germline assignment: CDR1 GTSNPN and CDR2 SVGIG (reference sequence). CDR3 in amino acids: CAWSVSDIHLYF. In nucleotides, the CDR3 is TGTGCCTGGAGTGTTTCGGACATACACTTGTACTTC.

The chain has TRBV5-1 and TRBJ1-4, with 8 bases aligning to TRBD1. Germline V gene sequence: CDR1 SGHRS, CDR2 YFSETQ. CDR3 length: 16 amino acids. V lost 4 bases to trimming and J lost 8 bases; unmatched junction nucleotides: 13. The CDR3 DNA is TGCGCCAGCAGCATCTCGACCGGGACAGGTTTCGAAAAACTGTTTTTT. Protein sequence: CASSISTGTGFEKLFF.

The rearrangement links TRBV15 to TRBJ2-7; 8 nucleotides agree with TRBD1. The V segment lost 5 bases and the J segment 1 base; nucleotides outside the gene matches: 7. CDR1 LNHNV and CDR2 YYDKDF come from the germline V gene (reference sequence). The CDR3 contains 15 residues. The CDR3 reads CATSATGGESYEQYF. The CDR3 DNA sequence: TGTGCCACCAGCGCTACAGGGGGTGAATCCTACGAGCAGTACTTC.